One and the same sample provided the 17 T cell receptor beta chains below, sequenced in a study of naive CD8 T cells in extremely preterm neonates. Profiled with immunoSEQ multiplex PCR; TCRdb holds only in-frame clones, not every one. The data contain 6,500 to 9,000 clones, 95% to 98% of them singletons. Material for sequencing was naive CD8+ T cells from blood. Every receptor here comes from a human donor in good health.

A single count supports this clone. The V and J genes are TRBV21-1 and TRBJ2-1; TRBD2 was called by the table and not checked on the DNA. TRBV21-1 has pseudogene status. The CDR3 contains 16 residues. This CDR3 is CASSKGVRVSYNEQFF. CDR3 sequence (DNA): TGTGCCAGCAGCAAAGGCGTAAGAGTCTCCTACAATGAGCAGTTCTTC.

The rearrangement links TRBV10-3 to TRBJ2-1, with 7 bases that match TRBD2. CDR1 is ENHRY and CDR2 is SYGVKD in the germline V gene. Trimming cost V 5 bases and J 6 bases; bases outside gene matches: 4. This CDR3 has 13 amino acids. CDR3 coding DNA: TGTGCCATCAGTAACCGACTAGCCAATGAGCAGTTCTTC. It encodes CAISNRLANEQFF.

CDR3 residues: CASSQEGPFTDTQYF. The CDR3 DNA follows: TGTGCCAGCAGCCAAGAGGGGCCCTTCACAGATACGCAGTATTTT. The rearrangement joins TRBV4-2 to TRBJ2-3; perhaps TRBD1 as D (5 bases). Trimming took 0 bases from V and 2 from J, leaving 9 bases between them. This CDR3 is built from 15 residues. Germline V lookup: CDR1 LGHNA, CDR2 YNFKEQ.

The gene calls are TRBV6-6 and TRBJ2-4; 9 bases map to TRBD2. V lost 5 bases and J lost 4; bases outside the gene matches: 6. There are 15 residues in the CDR3. Germline V gives CDR1 MNHNY, CDR2 SVGAGI (reference sequence). DNA for the CDR3: TGTGCCAGCAGTCAACTAGCGGGCCTGAAAAACATTCAGTACTTC. Encoded protein: CASSQLAGLKNIQYF.

The CDR3 here is CASSYGGAGGTQYF. The DNA of the CDR3 is TGTGCCAGCAGTTACGGGGGCGCTGGCGGTACGCAGTATTTT. The V and J genes are TRBV6-5 and TRBJ2-3; D might be TRBD1 (6 bases). V lost 2 bases and J 8 bases, leaving 14 bases between the germline ends. In germline, CDR1 is MNHEY, CDR2 SVGAGI. This CDR3 is built from 14 residues.

The chain employs TRBV7-9 and TRBJ1-2; D perhaps matches TRBD1 (6 bases). This CDR3 region has 15 residues. Germline values: CDR1 SEHNR, CDR2 FQNEAQ (reference sequence). V lost 5 bases and J lost 5, with 18 bases in between. CDR3 residues: CASSPSDRYGYGYTF. The DNA for the CDR3 is TGTGCCAGCAGCCCCTCGGACAGATACGGTTATGGCTACACCTTC. Together with reference TRBV7-9 and TRBJ1-2, the CDR3 gives the full variable domain: DTGVSQNPRHKITKRGQNVTFRCDPISEHNRLYWYRQTLGQGPEFLTYFQNEAQLEKSRLLSDRFSAERPKGSFSTLEIQRTEQGDSAMYLCASSPSDRYGYGYTFGSGTRLTVV.

The CDR3, as DNA: TGTGCCAGCAGCCAAAATGGAAACACCATATATTTT. Translation gives CASSQNGNTIYF. The rearrangement links TRBV6-5 to TRBJ1-3; D is uncertain. Trimming took off 6 bases at V and 3 bases at J, with 6 bases between the two ends. The V gene's germline CDR1 is MNHEY and CDR2 SVGAGI. The CDR3 is 12 amino acids.

The CDR3 DNA sequence: TGCGCCAGCAGCCGTCAGGGACAGGGGGAAAAGGACACTGAAGCTTTCTTT. Translating gives CASSRQGQGEKDTEAFF. V usage is TRBV4-1 and J usage is TRBJ1-1; 11 positions match TRBD1. Per germline, CDR1 MGHRA and CDR2 YSYEKL. V was pared by 4 bases and J by 3 bases, with 10 bases of the junction left unmatched. The CDR3 contains 17 residues.

The chain's CDR3 is CASSPGTGGVDTQYF. CDR3 sequence (DNA): TGTGCCAGCAGCCCCGGGACAGGGGGCGTTGATACGCAGTATTTT. The V gene is TRBV5-6, the J gene TRBJ2-3; 12 nucleotides agree with TRBD1. This CDR3 has 15 residues. Losses at the gene ends were 4 bases for V and 6 bases for J; bases not matched to a gene: 6. CDR1 is SGHDT and CDR2 is YYEEEE in the germline V gene.

This clone is a singleton in its sample. One end of the junction is discordant with germline, which a read error may explain. The rearrangement links TRBV7-9 to TRBJ2-5; perhaps TRBD1 as D (5 bases). The CDR3 runs 16 residues. Germline CDR1 SEHNR, CDR2 FQNEAQ (reference sequence). The CDR3 region is CASSPRKGQGQDTQYF. The CDR3 DNA sequence: TGTGCCAGCAGTCCGCGGAAGGGGCAGGGCCAAGATACCCAGTACTTC.

This clone was recorded only once. The J gene is TRBJ2-1, the V gene TRBV5-1, with 11 bases aligning to TRBD1. The V segment lost 4 bases and the J segment 7 bases; nucleotides outside the gene matches: 7. Per germline, CDR1 SGHRS and CDR2 YFSETQ. The CDR3 has 15 amino acids. CDR3 coding DNA: TGCGCCAGCAGCGCCGGACAGGGGGCGAGGAATGAGCAGTTCTTC. Translated, it gives CASSAGQGARNEQFF.

The chain links TRBV7-2 to TRBJ2-3; TRBD2 aligns across 11 bases. The J segment lost 11 bases and the V segment lost 4 bases, leaving 5 bases of the junction unmatched. CDR3 length: 13 amino acids. Looked up from germline, CDR1 is SGHTA and CDR2 is FQGNSA. The CDR3 here is CASSSSLAGGQYF. In DNA, the CDR3 is TGTGCCAGCAGCTCCTCGCTAGCGGGAGGGCAGTATTTT.

This clone has only one observation. V is TRBV5-1 and J is TRBJ2-7; 9 bases are a match to TRBD2. Per germline, CDR1 SGHRS and CDR2 YFSETQ. V shed 4 bases and J 7 bases; nucleotides not matched to a gene: 15. The CDR3 length is 16 residues. CDR3 sequence reads: CASSQSGTSPWGEQYF. The CDR3, as DNA: TGCGCCAGCAGCCAATCCGGGACTAGCCCTTGGGGAGAGCAGTACTTC. The full variable domain, in which reference TRBV5-1 and TRBJ2-7 provide the parts outside the CDR3, is KAGVTQTPRYLIKTRGQQVTLSCSPISGHRSVSWYQQTPGQGLQFLFEYFSETQRNKGNFPGRFSGRQFSNSRSEMNVSTLELGDSALYLCASSQSGTSPWGEQYFGPGTRLTVT.

V gene TRBV27 combines with J gene TRBJ2-1; TRBD1 is a possible D gene (6 bases). The CDR3 loop spans 15 amino acids. V lost 2 bases and J 9 bases, leaving 17 bases between the germline ends. The germline V gene has CDR1 MNHEY and CDR2 SMNVEV (reference sequence). DNA for the CDR3: TGTGCCAGCAGTTTAGCGGGTACAGCCAGGGGTGAGCAGTTCTTC. Translating it yields CASSLAGTARGEQFF.

The chain employs TRBV5-5 and TRBJ2-7, with 8 bases fitting TRBD2. CDR1 is SGHKS and CDR2 is YYEKEE in the germline V gene (reference sequence). The CDR3 is 17 amino acids. J gave up 0 bases and V 4 bases, and 12 bases lay outside the gene matches. The CDR3 region is CASSLVRVSGSSYEQYF. CDR3 nucleotides: TGTGCCAGCAGCCTCGTTCGGGTCAGCGGGAGCTCCTACGAGCAGTACTTC.

The chain has TRBV27 and TRBJ2-2; D might be TRBD1 (6 bases). The CDR3 is made up of 13 amino acids. Germline loops: CDR1 MNHEY, CDR2 SMNVEV (reference sequence). In nucleotides, the CDR3 is TGTGTCGACTGTCTACAGGGATCCGGGGAGCTGTTTTTT. Protein: CVDCLQGSGELFF.

The chain has TRBV2 and TRBJ2-1; no definite D call. There are 18 residues in the CDR3. V shed 2 bases and J shed 1 base, with 18 bases lying between them. Germline CDR1 reads SNHLY; CDR2 reads FYNNEI. The CDR3: CASSERVGVPVSYNEQFF. For the CDR3, the DNA is TGTGCCAGCAGTGAACGTGTCGGAGTCCCTGTTTCCTACAATGAGCAGTTCTTC.